The present T cell receptor (beta chain) was sequenced within a study of CD8 T cells in ankylosing spondylitis. Findings and caveats of the study: Within peripheral blood, clones linked to disease were CD8+ and relatively rare. Roughly eight highly homologous variants made up a TCR beta motif that seemed to typify ankylosing spondylitis blood.

The length of the CDR3 is 16 residues. CDR1 and CDR2 from the germline V gene are SGHNT and YYREEE (reference sequence). Trimming took 4 bases from V and 4 from J; bases not matched to a gene: 6. As regards this clonotype: The target antigen is unknown.

Each TCR beta library was made by quantitative 5'-RACE that incorporated molecular barcodes. Each CDR3 protein is one row after TCRdb ran MiXCR on the 5' RACE reads. The sample has 670,000 or so distinct CDR3 sequences, under 20% seen once. J is TRBJ2-2 and V is TRBV5-4; 11 bases map to TRBD1. This TCR derives from a male donor with ankylosing spondylitis. Input material: blood, either unsorted or a sorted T cell fraction (not recorded which). CDR3 residues: CASSPGQGAPTGELFF. CDR3 nucleotide sequence: TGTGCCAGCAGCCCAGGACAGGGGGCGCCCACCGGGGAGCTGTTTTTT.